This passage covers 6 T cell receptor beta chains from one sample sequenced in a study of multiple sclerosis patients with progressive multifocal leukoencephalopathy. TCRdb's table, derived via immunoSEQ multiplex PCR, lists solely in-frame clones and lacks some. The data show roughly 30,000 clones, with 88% seen just once and 0.85% to 1.3% held by the top ten. Time point described: before natalizumab initiation. Sequencing input: PBMCs. The receptor set was obtained from a human donor with multiple sclerosis.

This chain uses TRBV25-1 with TRBJ1-1; D possibly corresponds to TRBD1 (6 bases). The CDR3 spans 14 residues. V dropped 8 bases and J dropped 1 base, with 14 bases sitting between them. Germline loops: CDR1 MGHDK, CDR2 SYGVNS. The CDR3 region is CASSKTGSNTEAFF. CDR3 nucleotides: TGTGCCAGCTCCAAAACAGGGTCGAACACTGAAGCTTTCTTT.

The chain employs TRBV28 and TRBJ1-5; no clear D gene. V was pared by 7 bases and J by 3 bases, with 7 bases between. The V gene's germline CDR1 is MDHEN and CDR2 SYDVKM. The CDR3 contains 12 residues. DNA of the CDR3: TGTGCCAGCACCGAGAACAATCAGCCCCAGCATTTT. Translation: CASTENNQPQHF.

The rearrangement uses TRBV7-2 and TRBJ1-2, with 8 bases identical to TRBD1. The length of the CDR3 is 17 residues. V lost 7 bases, J lost 4 bases, and 17 bases stayed unmatched. Looked up from germline, CDR1 is SGHTA and CDR2 is FQGNSA. CDR3 in DNA: TGTGCCAGCACCTTGCCCGTTTCAGGGGGCGGAGGCTATGGCTACACCTTC. The encoded protein is CASTLPVSGGGGYGYTF.

The rearrangement joins TRBV4-2 to TRBJ1-4, with TRBD1 matching 9 bases. Germline V CDR1 and CDR2: LGHNA, YNFKEQ. The CDR3 runs 16 residues. With V trimmed by 0 bases and J by 7 bases, 6 bases remained unmatched. The CDR3 loop reads CASSQDRGQGVEKLFF. The CDR3, as DNA: TGTGCCAGCAGCCAAGATCGGGGACAGGGAGTTGAAAAACTGTTTTTT.

The gene calls are TRBV11-2 and TRBJ1-1; 9 bases are shared with TRBD1. The trim removed 5 bases at V and 4 bases at J, leaving 8 bases unmatched. CDR1 and CDR2 from the germline V gene are SGHAT and FQNNGV. This CDR3 comprises 15 residues. The CDR3 sequence is CASSKDRGSGTEAFF. The CDR3 DNA reads as TGTGCCAGCAGCAAGGACAGGGGATCGGGCACTGAAGCTTTCTTT.

This chain uses TRBV19 with TRBJ1-5; D gene ambiguous. V dropped 3 bases and J dropped 1 base, with 10 bases sitting between them. The CDR3 is 15 amino acids. Germline V lookup: CDR1 LNHDA, CDR2 SQIVND (reference sequence). The CDR3 sequence is CASSIVVGSNQPQHF. The CDR3 region has the DNA TGTGCCAGTAGTATTGTGGTCGGAAGCAATCAGCCCCAGCATTTT.